This TCR beta chain was found in a study of blood T cell repertoires in COVID-19. As for the study in general: PBMCs, B-cell-depleted T cells, or T cells provided the cDNA or gDNA that made up the material.

The method was immunoSEQ multiplex PCR; TCRdb's version includes in-frame clones alone and lacks a portion of them. The sample has about 39,000 clones; roughly 92% are singletons. Per germline, CDR1 SNHLY and CDR2 FYNNEI. There are 14 residues in the CDR3. Trimming cost V 7 bases and J 3 bases, with 15 bases left between them. Material for sequencing was peripheral blood. The receptor comes from a man aged 50-59 years with active COVID-19. The rearrangement links TRBV2 to TRBJ2-5; D is perhaps TRBD2 (5 bases). The CDR3 DNA follows: TGTGCCAGCACCTACATCTTGAGGGAAGAGACCCAGTACTTC. This translates into CASTYILREETQYF.